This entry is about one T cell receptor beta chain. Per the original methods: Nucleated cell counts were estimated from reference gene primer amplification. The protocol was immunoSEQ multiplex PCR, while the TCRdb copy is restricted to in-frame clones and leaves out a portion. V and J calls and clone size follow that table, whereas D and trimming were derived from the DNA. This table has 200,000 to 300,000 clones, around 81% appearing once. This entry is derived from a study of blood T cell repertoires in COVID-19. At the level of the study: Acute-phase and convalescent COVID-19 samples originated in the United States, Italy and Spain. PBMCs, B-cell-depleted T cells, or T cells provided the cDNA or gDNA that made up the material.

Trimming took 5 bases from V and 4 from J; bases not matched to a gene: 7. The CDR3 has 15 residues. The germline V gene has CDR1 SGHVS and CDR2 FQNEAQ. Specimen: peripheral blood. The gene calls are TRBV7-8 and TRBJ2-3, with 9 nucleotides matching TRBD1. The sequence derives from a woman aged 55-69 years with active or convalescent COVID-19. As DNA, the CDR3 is TGTGCCAGCAGCCCCCAGAGGGACAGGGCAGATACGCAGTATTTT. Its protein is CASSPQRDRADTQYF.